This TCR beta chain was sequenced during a study of OX40 agonist ivuxolimab in advanced cancers. Study-level information: A mean age of roughly 62 years, range about 23 to 90, was recorded, and about 83% were male. Overall study findings and caveats: The specificity for antigen of the expanded peripheral T cells was not determined.

As for this clone: Its antigen is still unknown.

The assay was immunoSEQ multiplex PCR, and TCRdb's table has in-frame clones only and misses some. The table has more than 45,000 clones, about 83% seen once. J was trimmed by 6 bases and V by 1 base; bases with no gene match: 5. Germline lookup yields CDR1 MGHRA and CDR2 YSYEKL. The CDR3 runs to 15 residues. Excluded were patients having autoimmune disease history or systemic immunosuppression. The TCR originated in an adult with an advanced solid tumor such as melanoma, head and neck, liver or kidney cancer. The V and J genes are TRBV4-1 and TRBJ2-2; 7 bases align to TRBD2. Sequenced here: CD4+ or CD8+ T cells sorted from blood, sampled in a trial of the OX40 agonist ivuxolimab. The CDR3 DNA sequence: TGCGCCAGCAGCCAAGCGACTAGCCGGTCCGGGGAGCTGTTTTTT. It encodes CASSQATSRSGELFF.